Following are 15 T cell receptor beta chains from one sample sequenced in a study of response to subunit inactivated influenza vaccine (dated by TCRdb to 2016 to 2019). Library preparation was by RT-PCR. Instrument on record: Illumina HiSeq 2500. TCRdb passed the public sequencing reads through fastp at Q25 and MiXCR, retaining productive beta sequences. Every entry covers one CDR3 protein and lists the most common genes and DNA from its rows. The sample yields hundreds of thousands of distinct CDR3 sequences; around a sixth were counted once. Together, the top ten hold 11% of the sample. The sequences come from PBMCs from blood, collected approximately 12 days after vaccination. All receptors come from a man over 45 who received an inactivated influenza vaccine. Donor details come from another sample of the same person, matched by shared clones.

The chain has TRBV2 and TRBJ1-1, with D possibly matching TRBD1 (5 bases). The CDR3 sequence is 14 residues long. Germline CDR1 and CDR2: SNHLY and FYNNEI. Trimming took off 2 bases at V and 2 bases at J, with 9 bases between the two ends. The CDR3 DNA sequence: TGTGCCAGCAGTGAATGGCAGGGCAACACTGAAGCTTTCTTT. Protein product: CASSEWQGNTEAFF.

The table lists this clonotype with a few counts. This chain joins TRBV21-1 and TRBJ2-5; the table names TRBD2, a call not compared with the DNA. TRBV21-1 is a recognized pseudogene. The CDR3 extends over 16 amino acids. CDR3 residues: CASSKIVAGVIKTQYF. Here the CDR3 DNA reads TGTGCCAGCAGCAAAATCGTAGCGGGAGTGATAAAGACCCAGTACTTC.

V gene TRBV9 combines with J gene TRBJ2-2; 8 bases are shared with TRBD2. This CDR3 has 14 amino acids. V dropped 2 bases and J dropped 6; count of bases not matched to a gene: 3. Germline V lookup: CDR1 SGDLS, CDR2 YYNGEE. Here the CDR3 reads CASSVNGRAGELFF. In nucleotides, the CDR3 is TGTGCCAGCAGCGTCAACGGGAGGGCCGGGGAGCTGTTTTTT.

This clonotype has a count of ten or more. CDR3 in amino acids: CASSLAGSNGYTF. CDR3 bases: TGTGCCAGCAGCTTAGCAGGATCGAATGGCTACACCTTC. The rearrangement uses TRBV7-9 and TRBJ1-2, with D unclear. CDR3 length: 13 amino acids. Germline V lookup: CDR1 SEHNR, CDR2 FQNEAQ (reference sequence). Between the trimmed V and J ends, which lost 0 bases and 6 bases, there was a span of 8 bases.

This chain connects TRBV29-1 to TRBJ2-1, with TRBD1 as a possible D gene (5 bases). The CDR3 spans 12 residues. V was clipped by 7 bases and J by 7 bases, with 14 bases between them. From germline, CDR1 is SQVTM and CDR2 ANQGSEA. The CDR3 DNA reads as TGCAGCGCAGGGTCGAGGCTTAATGAGCAGTTCTTC. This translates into CSAGSRLNEQFF.

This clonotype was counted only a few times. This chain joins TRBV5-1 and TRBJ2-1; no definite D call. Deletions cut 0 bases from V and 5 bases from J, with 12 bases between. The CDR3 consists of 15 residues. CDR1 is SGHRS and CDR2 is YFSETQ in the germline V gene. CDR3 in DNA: TGCGCCAGCAGCTTGGGAGAACACAAAAACAATGAGCAGTTCTTC. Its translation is CASSLGEHKNNEQFF.

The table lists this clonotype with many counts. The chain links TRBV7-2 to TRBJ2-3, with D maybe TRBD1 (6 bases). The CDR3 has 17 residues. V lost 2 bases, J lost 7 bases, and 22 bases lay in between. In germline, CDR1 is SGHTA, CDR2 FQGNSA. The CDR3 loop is CASSLSPNRLGANTQYF. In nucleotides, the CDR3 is TGTGCCAGCAGCTTATCGCCTAATCGACTGGGGGCTAATACGCAGTATTTT.

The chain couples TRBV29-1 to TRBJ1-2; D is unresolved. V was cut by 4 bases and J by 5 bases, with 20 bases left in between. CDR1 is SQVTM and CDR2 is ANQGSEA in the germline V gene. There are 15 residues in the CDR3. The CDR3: CSVGLGRRGGYGYTF. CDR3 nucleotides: TGCAGCGTTGGGCTCGGACGGCGCGGCGGATATGGCTACACCTTC. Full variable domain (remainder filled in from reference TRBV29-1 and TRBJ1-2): SAVISQKPSRDICQRGTSLTIQCQVDSQVTMMFWYRQQPGQSLTLIATANQGSEATYESGFVIDKFPISRPNLTFSTLTVSNMSPEDSSIYLCSVGLGRRGGYGYTFGSGTRLTVV.

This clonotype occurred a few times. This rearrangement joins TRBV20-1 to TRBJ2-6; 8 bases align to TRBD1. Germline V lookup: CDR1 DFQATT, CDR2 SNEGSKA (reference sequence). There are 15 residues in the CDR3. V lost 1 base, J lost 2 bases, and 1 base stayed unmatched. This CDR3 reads CSARAGGPGANVLTF. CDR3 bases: TGCAGTGCTAGAGCAGGGGGCCCTGGGGCCAACGTCCTGACTTTC.

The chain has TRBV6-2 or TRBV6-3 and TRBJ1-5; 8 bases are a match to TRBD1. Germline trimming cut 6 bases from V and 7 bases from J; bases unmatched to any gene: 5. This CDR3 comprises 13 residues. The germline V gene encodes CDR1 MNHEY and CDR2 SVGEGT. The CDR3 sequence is CASRFTGGQPQHF. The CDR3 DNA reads TGTGCCAGCAGATTCACAGGGGGGCAGCCCCAGCATTTT.

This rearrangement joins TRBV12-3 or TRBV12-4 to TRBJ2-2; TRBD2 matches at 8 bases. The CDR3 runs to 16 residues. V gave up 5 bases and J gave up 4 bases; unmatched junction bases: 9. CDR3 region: CASSPRGGRITGELFF. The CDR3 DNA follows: TGTGCCAGCAGTCCACGGGGGGGGCGCATCACCGGGGAGCTGTTTTTT.

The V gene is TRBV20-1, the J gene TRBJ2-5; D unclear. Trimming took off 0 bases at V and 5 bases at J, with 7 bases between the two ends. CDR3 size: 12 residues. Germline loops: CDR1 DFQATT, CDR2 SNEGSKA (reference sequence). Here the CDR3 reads CSAREVGETQYF. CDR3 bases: TGCAGTGCTAGAGAAGTGGGGGAGACCCAGTACTTC.

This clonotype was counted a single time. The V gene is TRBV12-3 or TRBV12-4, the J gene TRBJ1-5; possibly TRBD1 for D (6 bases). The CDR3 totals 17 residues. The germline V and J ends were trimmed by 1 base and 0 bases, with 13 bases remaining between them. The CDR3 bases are TGTGCCAGCAGTTTAGGCCCACAGGGCACTAGCAATCAGCCCCAGCATTTT. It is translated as CASSLGPQGTSNQPQHF.

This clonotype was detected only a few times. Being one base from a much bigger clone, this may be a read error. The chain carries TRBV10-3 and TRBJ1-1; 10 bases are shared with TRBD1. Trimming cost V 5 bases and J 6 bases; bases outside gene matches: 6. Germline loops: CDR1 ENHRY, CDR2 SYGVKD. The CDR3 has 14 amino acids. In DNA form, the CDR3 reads TGTGCCATCAGTAAGGGACAGGGGACGGCTGAAGCTTTCTTT. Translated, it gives CAISKGQGTAEAFF.

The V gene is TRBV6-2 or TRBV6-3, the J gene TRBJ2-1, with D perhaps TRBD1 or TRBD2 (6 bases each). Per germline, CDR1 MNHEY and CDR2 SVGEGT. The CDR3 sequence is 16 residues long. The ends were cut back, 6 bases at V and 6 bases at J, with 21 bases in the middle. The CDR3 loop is CASRELWGAGGNEQFF. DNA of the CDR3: TGTGCCAGCAGGGAACTTTGGGGGGCCGGAGGCAATGAGCAGTTCTTC.